The clone carrying this T cell receptor (beta chain) turned up a few times. The sample belongs to a study of CD8+ T cells in alopecia areata. Alopecia areata patients provided lesional scalp punch biopsies and peripheral blood. Following RNA extraction, reverse transcription yielded cDNA that acted as the sequencing template. The repertoire was sequenced with immunoSEQ multiplex PCR; TCRdb's copy has only in-frame clones and lacks some. The table records some 150,000 clones, 40% to 65% of them present only once. The clonotype originates from a human donor with alopecia areata. Sequencing used CD8+ T cells sorted from blood, obtained at week 0.

DNA for the CDR3: TGTGCCAGCAGCTCCGGACAGGGGGGGAAACAGCCCCAGCATTTT. It translates to CASSSGQGGKQPQHF. The chain has TRBV9 and TRBJ1-5; 10 bases agree with TRBD1. The CDR3 has 15 amino acids. Trimming cost V 4 bases and J 7 bases; bases outside gene matches: 8. Germline V gene sequence: CDR1 SGDLS, CDR2 YYNGEE.